Given below is one TCR beta chain in context. There are 16 residues in the CDR3. The V gene end was trimmed by 2 bases and the J gene end by 6 bases; junction bases not matched to a gene: 7. Germline CDR1 and CDR2: SGHVS and FNYEAQ. Produced via immunoSEQ multiplex PCR; TCRdb's table is partial and in-frame only. This table has roughly 330,000 clones, more than 70% appearing once. This specimen belongs to a study of blood T cell repertoires in COVID-19. Overall study context: Material from acute and convalescent COVID-19 was sourced from the United States, Italy and Spain.

The chain has TRBV7-6 and TRBJ1-4; 9 bases map to TRBD1. What was sequenced was PBMCs or T cells enriched from blood (not recorded which). This sequence was found in a woman in her thirties who had recovered from COVID-19. CDR3 protein: CASSLPTGGGYEKLFF. CDR3 DNA: TGTGCCAGCAGCTTACCCACAGGGGGCGGGTATGAAAAACTGTTTTTT.